This T cell receptor (beta chain) was recovered during a study of T cell changes during pregnancy in multiple sclerosis. Germline lookup yields CDR1 LNHNV and CDR2 YYDKDF (reference sequence). Trimming took off 0 bases at V and 4 bases at J, with 19 bases between the two ends. The CDR3 loop spans 17 amino acids. TCRdb's table, derived via immunoSEQ multiplex PCR, lists solely in-frame clones and lacks some. The data contain approximately 23,000 clones, roughly 90% of them singletons. V and J are TRBV15 and TRBJ2-7, with D tentatively TRBD2 (6 bases). This sequence originates from a female donor in good health, enrolled as a control in a pregnancy study. The sequencing here drew on CD4+ T cells from peripheral blood mononuclear cells, taken after pregnancy. In DNA form, the CDR3 reads TGTGCCACCAGCAGAGATTTCGGCGGAGGGTCATTTTACGAGCAGTACTTC. Translation: CATSRDFGGGSFYEQYF.